What follows are 9 T cell receptor beta chains derived from one specimen sequenced in a study of T cells in Graves' hyperthyroidism and ophthalmopathy. Amplification of TCR beta CDR3 regions used RNA as the template. When the TCR CDR3 underwent first-round RT-PCR, the HTBI primer set was used. TCRdb re-called the multiplex PCR reads with MiXCR, one entry per CDR3 protein. The sample includes hundreds of thousands of distinct CDR3 sequences, roughly 15% of them seen just once. The specimen was blood. All receptors come from a middle-aged woman with Graves' ophthalmopathy.

This clonotype was detected ten times or more. V usage is TRBV2 and J usage is TRBJ2-2; no reliable D call. The germline V gene has CDR1 SNHLY and CDR2 FYNNEI. CDR3 length equals 13 residues. Trimming shortened V by 4 bases and J by 5 bases, and 8 bases separated the two germline ends. CDR3 in DNA: TGTGCCAGCAGTGTGCAGCAAACCGGGGAGCTGTTTTTT. This encodes CASSVQQTGELFF.

This clonotype showed up just a few times. The rearrangement joins TRBV6-5 to TRBJ1-2; maybe TRBD1 (5 bases). The CDR3 consists of 15 residues. V shed 0 bases and J shed 4 bases, with 12 bases lying between them. In germline, CDR1 is MNHEY, CDR2 SVGAGI. CDR3 nucleotides: TGTGCCAGCAGTTACTCGAGGGGTTGGGCCTATGGCTACACCTTC. Translation: CASSYSRGWAYGYTF.

This clonotype was seen many times. The chain recombines TRBV12-3 or TRBV12-4 with TRBJ2-7, with D possibly TRBD2 on 7 matching bases. V was clipped by 3 bases and J by 2 bases, with 14 bases between them. The CDR3 runs to 15 residues. The CDR3 sequence is CASSFGAGAPYEQYF. DNA of the CDR3: TGTGCCAGCAGTTTTGGCGCGGGGGCCCCCTACGAGCAGTACTTC.

The V and J genes are TRBV28 and TRBJ1-2; no reliable D call. Trimming removed 5 bases from V and 7 bases from J, with 14 bases in between. Looked up from germline, CDR1 is MDHEN and CDR2 is SYDVKM. CDR3 length: 13 residues. CDR3 protein: CASSEGGPFGYTF. CDR3 DNA sequence: TGTGCCAGCAGTGAGGGCGGACCTTTTGGCTACACCTTC.

This clonotype was found a few times. The chain couples TRBV9 to TRBJ2-3; D ambiguous. The V gene's germline CDR1 is SGDLS and CDR2 YYNGEE. V lost 3 bases and J lost 6, with 11 bases in between. CDR3 size: 13 residues. This CDR3 reads CASSGLVRDTQYF. CDR3 bases: TGTGCCAGCAGCGGCCTAGTTCGTGATACGCAGTATTTT.

The chain joins TRBV14 to TRBJ2-1; no firm D call. Germline V lookup: CDR1 SGHDN, CDR2 FVKESK. CDR3 length: 17 residues. V lost 1 base, J lost 3 bases, and 16 bases lay in between. CDR3: CASSQGGAGRGYNEQFF. The CDR3 DNA reads as TGTGCCAGCAGCCAAGGAGGAGCCGGAAGAGGCTACAATGAGCAGTTCTTC.

The V call is TRBV5-1, the J call TRBJ2-7; tentatively, D is TRBD2 (6 bases). The germline V gene encodes CDR1 SGHRS and CDR2 YFSETQ. This CDR3 spans 14 amino acids. The germline V and J ends were trimmed by 0 bases and 5 bases, with 12 bases remaining between them. CDR3 sequence: CASSLGAGTDEQYF. The CDR3 DNA follows: TGCGCCAGCAGCTTGGGGGCGGGAACGGACGAGCAGTACTTC.

In this sample, this clonotype turned up a few times. In DNA, the CDR3 is TGTGCCAGCAGCCAATCGCTATTGGGACAGTTGGGCAATGAGCAGTTCTTC. Amino acids: CASSQSLLGQLGNEQFF. The chain combines TRBV14 with TRBJ2-1; 7 bases are shared with TRBD1. Germline lookup yields CDR1 SGHDN and CDR2 FVKESK. The CDR3 contains 17 residues. The V segment lost 2 bases and the J segment 6 bases; nucleotides outside the gene matches: 13.

This clonotype was counted at least ten times. The rearrangement joins TRBV3-1 to TRBJ1-3; D is undetermined. This CDR3 spans 14 amino acids. V was trimmed by 0 bases and J by 2 bases, leaving 5 bases between them. Germline assignment: CDR1 LGHDT and CDR2 YNNKEL (reference sequence). For the CDR3, the DNA is TGTGCCAGCAGCCAAGATCGGCCTGGAAACACCATATATTTT. Translating it yields CASSQDRPGNTIYF.